The rows below give T cell receptor beta chains drawn from one sample of a study of CD8 T cells in Susac syndrome. TCRdb re-derived calls from the immunoSEQ multiplex PCR reads in MiXCR, one entry per CDR3 protein. The data hold some 100,000 distinct CDR3 sequences, with about 90% observed a single time. The source material was CD8+ T cells from PBMCs. The receptors derive from a human donor in good health. The CDR3 runs from the conserved cysteine through the conserved F or W. A D gene is named only where the DNA matches it firmly. A row's size may be missing; if present it is once, few, many or a size class.

j_gene | v_gene | d_gene | abundance | CDR3aa | CDR3nt
TRBJ1-4 | TRBV2 | TRBD1 | NA | CATQTGVYGEKLFF | TGTGCCACGCAGACAGGGGTCTACGGTGAAAAACTGTTTTTT
TRBJ1-3 | TRBV27 | NA | NA | CASKVGQSSGNTIYF | TGTGCCAGCAAGGTCGGACAGAGCTCTGGAAACACCATATATTTT
TRBJ1-5 | TRBV4-3 | NA | NA | CASSQEGRDNQPQHF | TGCGCCAGCAGCCAAGAGGGACGGGACAATCAGCCCCAGCATTTT
TRBJ2-2 | TRBV3-1 | NA | NA | CASSQTLNTGELFF | TGTGCCAGCAGCCAGACTCTTAACACCGGGGAGCTGTTTTTT
TRBJ1-5 | TRBV6-2/TRBV6-3 | NA | NA | CASSSSGRWNQPQHF | TGTGCCAGCAGTTCCTCGGGGAGATGGAATCAGCCCCAGCATTTT
TRBJ1-2 | TRBV7-9 | TRBD1 | NA | CASSLAAGGGYTF | TGTGCCAGCAGCTTAGCTGCAGGGGGTGGCTACACCTTC
TRBJ2-7 | TRBV6-6 | TRBD1 | few | CASSLGQGVGEQYF | TGTGCCAGCAGTTTGGGACAGGGGGTTGGAGAGCAGTACTTC
TRBJ1-6 | TRBV7-2 | NA | NA | CASSLNGRGNNSPLHF | TGTGCCAGCAGCTTAAACGGCCGGGGCAATAATTCACCCCTCCACTTT
TRBJ2-2 | TRBV4-2 | TRBD1 | NA | CASSQDLDRATLTGELFF | TGTGCCAGCAGCCAAGATTTGGACAGGGCAACTCTCACCGGGGAGCTGTTTTTT
TRBJ1-2 | TRBV19 | NA | NA | CASSIDGTTIYGYTF | TGTGCCAGTAGTATAGACGGGACGACTATTTATGGCTACACCTTC
TRBJ1-1 | TRBV7-2 | NA | NA | CASSGGTEAFF | TGTGCCAGCAGCGGGGGCACTGAAGCTTTCTTT